Given below is one T cell receptor (beta chain) in context. Its antigen is undetermined. V was pared by 1 base and J by 4 bases, with 0 bases of the junction left unmatched. CDR3 size: 13 residues. Germline V gene data show CDR1 as KGHSH and CDR2 as LQKENI. This entry is derived from a study of fetal regulatory T cell absence and autoimmunity. Study context: The IPEX patients lacked clinical diabetes but had exocrine pancreas autoimmunity. The study, taken as a whole, reports: Compared with cord blood, pancreas showed oligoclonal TCR enrichment, some clones over 80-fold. Antigen-driven pancreatic autoimmunity before birth in IPEX was inferred from oligoclonal enrichment.

The survey-level immunoSEQ assay was used. The assay was immunoSEQ multiplex PCR, and TCRdb's table has in-frame clones only and misses some. The sample includes about 50,000 clones, about four fifths seen only once; the top ten take about 0.41%. This chain uses TRBV18 with TRBJ2-5, with 7 positions matching TRBD1. Sequencing was done on a sample of cord blood. This receptor was obtained from a newborn boy with IPEX syndrome. The CDR3 DNA follows: TGTGCCAGCTCACCACGACAGGGAGAGACCCAGTACTTC. Its translation: CASSPRQGETQYF.